This TCR beta chain came from a study of T-cell memory formation after mild COVID-19. Germline-derived CDR1 and CDR2 are DFQATT and SNEGSKA (reference sequence). Trimming cost V 0 bases and J 4 bases, with 16 bases left between them. This CDR3 is built from 15 residues. Overall study results and limits: Clones contracting day 15 to 85 were balanced CD4/CD8; later expanders leaned CD4+. Among clones peaking at day 37 in the second wave, SARS-CoV-2 specificity remained unconfirmed. A subset of responding clones appeared in pre-infection memory, suggesting cross-reactive memory joined.

MiXCR, run by TCRdb on the 5' RACE reads, gives a single entry per CDR3 protein. Of around 140,000 distinct CDR3 sequences listed, under 30% are singletons. This clonotype was detected a few times. The target antigen is unknown. The sequence derives from an adult woman who had mild COVID-19 (a few samples of this study predate the infection). Cell type and time point are not known. The chain links TRBV20-1 to TRBJ2-7; D tentatively fits TRBD1 or TRBD2 (5 bases each). The sequenced sample consisted of PBMCs or a T cell subset sorted from them (not recorded which). In DNA form, the CDR3 reads TGCAGTGCTAGAGATCTCCAGGGAGAATCATACGAGCAGTACTTC. It is translated as CSARDLQGESYEQYF.